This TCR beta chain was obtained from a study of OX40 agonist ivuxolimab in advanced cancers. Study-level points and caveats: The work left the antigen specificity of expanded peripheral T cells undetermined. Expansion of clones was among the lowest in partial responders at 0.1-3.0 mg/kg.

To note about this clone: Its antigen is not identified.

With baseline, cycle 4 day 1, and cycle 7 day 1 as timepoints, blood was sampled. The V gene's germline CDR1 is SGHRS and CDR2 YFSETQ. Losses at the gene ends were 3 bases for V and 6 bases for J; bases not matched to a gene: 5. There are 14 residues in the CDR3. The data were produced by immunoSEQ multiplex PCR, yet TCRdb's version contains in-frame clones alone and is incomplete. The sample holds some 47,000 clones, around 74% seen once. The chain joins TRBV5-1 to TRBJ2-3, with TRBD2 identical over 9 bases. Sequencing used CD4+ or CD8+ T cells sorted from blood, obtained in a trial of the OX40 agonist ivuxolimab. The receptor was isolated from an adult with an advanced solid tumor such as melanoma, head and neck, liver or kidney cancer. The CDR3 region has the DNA TGCGCCAGCAGCTATAGCGGGGGACTCGATACGCAGTATTTT. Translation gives CASSYSGGLDTQYF. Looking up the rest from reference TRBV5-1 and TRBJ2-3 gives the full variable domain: KAGVTQTPRYLIKTRGQQVTLSCSPISGHRSVSWYQQTPGQGLQFLFEYFSETQRNKGNFPGRFSGRQFSNSRSEMNVSTLELGDSALYLCASSYSGGLDTQYFGPGTRLTVL.